This T cell receptor beta chain was captured in a study of cytomegalovirus exposure and HLA in healthy donors. Generated by immunoSEQ multiplex PCR, the TCRdb table keeps only in-frame clones and is missing some. The sample carries about 220,000 clones, 75% to 95% recorded once. J lost 6 bases, V lost 2 bases, and 9 bases had no gene match. The germline V gene encodes CDR1 MNHEY and CDR2 SVGAGI. The CDR3 runs 16 residues. The sequencing input was PBMCs. This TCR came from a woman between 18 and 29 years old in good health and CMV-seronegative. The V call is TRBV6-5, the J call TRBJ2-1; 8 bases map to TRBD1. The CDR3 protein is CASSYKLRGLVNEQFF. Written as DNA, the CDR3 is TGTGCCAGCAGTTACAAACTCAGGGGGCTGGTCAATGAGCAGTTCTTC.